These T cell receptor beta chains were read from a single sample in a study of blood T cell repertoires in COVID-19. Profiled with immunoSEQ multiplex PCR; TCRdb holds only in-frame clones, not every one. In the table there are 250,000 to 300,000 clones, roughly 92% of which are singletons. Sequencing used peripheral blood. The receptors were gathered from a woman aged 25 to 39 with COVID-19, enrolled during active disease. CDR3s include the opening cysteine and the closing phenylalanine or tryptophan. Each record gives: J gene, V gene, clone size, D gene, CDR3 DNA, CDR3 protein. D genes are given only for firm matches. Rows give clone size only sometimes, using once, few, many, or a class for an expanded clone.

j_gene: TRBJ1-1; v_gene: TRBV5-1; abundance: .; d_gene: TRBD1; CDR3nt: TGCGCCAGCAGCGGACAAACAGGGGCGACTGAAGCTTTCTTT; CDR3aa: CASSGQTGATEAFF
j_gene: TRBJ2-1; v_gene: TRBV24-1; abundance: .; d_gene: TRBD2; CDR3nt: TGTGCCACCAGTGAGGCTAGCGGGAGATTTGGCAATGAGCAGTTCTTC; CDR3aa: CATSEASGRFGNEQFF
j_gene: TRBJ1-1; v_gene: TRBV5-4; abundance: .; d_gene: .; CDR3nt: TGTGCCAGCAGCCTCTGGAAGGGCAGGGCGGACACTGAAGCTTTCTTT; CDR3aa: CASSLWKGRADTEAFF
j_gene: TRBJ1-2; v_gene: TRBV18; abundance: .; d_gene: TRBD1; CDR3nt: TGTGCCAGCTCACCAGACAGGGGAGACTATGGCTACACCTTC; CDR3aa: CASSPDRGDYGYTF
j_gene: TRBJ2-3; v_gene: TRBV9; abundance: .; d_gene: TRBD2; CDR3nt: TGTGCCAGCAGCGTAGGGACTAGCGCAGATACGCAGTATTTT; CDR3aa: CASSVGTSADTQYF
j_gene: TRBJ2-5; v_gene: TRBV28; abundance: .; d_gene: TRBD1; CDR3nt: TGTGCCAGCAGTCAAGGGGGGTTACAGGGGGCCGGAGAGACCCAGTACTTC; CDR3aa: CASSQGGLQGAGETQYF
j_gene: TRBJ1-3; v_gene: TRBV30; abundance: .; d_gene: .; CDR3nt: TGTGCCTGGGGACTGAAGAGCTCTGGAAACACCATATATTTT; CDR3aa: CAWGLKSSGNTIYF
j_gene: TRBJ2-1; v_gene: TRBV6-5; abundance: .; d_gene: .; CDR3nt: TGTGCCAGCACCCTGGACGGGAAAACCTACAATGAGCAGTTCTTC; CDR3aa: CASTLDGKTYNEQFF
j_gene: TRBJ1-2; v_gene: TRBV25-1; abundance: .; d_gene: .; CDR3nt: TGTGCCAGCAGTGGCCAGGGGTCTAACTATGGCTACACCTTC; CDR3aa: CASSGQGSNYGYTF
j_gene: TRBJ1-1; v_gene: TRBV5-5; abundance: .; d_gene: .; CDR3nt: TGTGCCAGCAGCTTGGGCCCGAGGACATCGAACACTGAAGCTTTCTTT; CDR3aa: CASSLGPRTSNTEAFF
j_gene: TRBJ2-3; v_gene: TRBV6-1; abundance: .; d_gene: .; CDR3nt: TGTGCCAGCAGTGATGCACTAGTATCCCAGGGCACAGATACGCAGTATTTT; CDR3aa: CASSDALVSQGTDTQYF
j_gene: TRBJ2-7; v_gene: TRBV19; abundance: .; d_gene: .; CDR3nt: TGTGCCAGTAGTACTCAGGGTTGGGGCGAGCAGTACTTC; CDR3aa: CASSTQGWGEQYF
j_gene: TRBJ2-7; v_gene: TRBV4-1; abundance: .; d_gene: TRBD2; CDR3nt: TGCGCCAGCAGTCTTGGACTAGCGGGAGTGTACGAGCAGTACTTC; CDR3aa: CASSLGLAGVYEQYF
j_gene: TRBJ2-5; v_gene: TRBV19; abundance: .; d_gene: .; CDR3nt: TGTGCCAGTAGTTTAACCCGGGAAGAGACCCAGTACTTC; CDR3aa: CASSLTREETQYF
j_gene: TRBJ2-7; v_gene: TRBV15; abundance: once; d_gene: .; CDR3nt: TGTGCCACCAGCAGAGATCGGAAGGGAGGAGTCCACGAGCAGTACTTC; CDR3aa: CATSRDRKGGVHEQYF
j_gene: TRBJ1-4; v_gene: TRBV9; abundance: .; d_gene: TRBD1; CDR3nt: TGTGCCAGCAGCGTGGCAGGGGGCTGGGGTAATGAAAAACTGTTTTTT; CDR3aa: CASSVAGGWGNEKLFF